This passage covers 17 T cell receptor beta chains from one sample sequenced in a study of blood T cells in healthy people across ages. A J-beta primer mix and a sample-barcoded 5' primer were used in a second PCR of about 6 to 12 cycles. TCRdb reanalysed the 5' RACE reads using MiXCR and keeps one entry per CDR3 protein. The sample shows some 320,000 distinct CDR3 sequences, roughly 27% of them seen only once. The sample consisted of blood. These receptors came from a woman aged 70-85 years in good health.

This clonotype was found a few times. This chain connects TRBV5-6 to TRBJ2-2; TRBD1 matches 10 bases. Germline V gives CDR1 SGHDT, CDR2 YYEEEE. CDR3 size: 17 residues. V shed 0 bases, J shed 5 bases, and the junction held 7 bases outside the gene matches. The CDR3 DNA sequence: TGTGCCAGCAGCTTGGGACAGGGGGCAATACGGACCGGGGAGCTGTTTTTT. Translation: CASSLGQGAIRTGELFF.

This chain uses TRBV12-3 or TRBV12-4 with TRBJ1-3, with D hard to call. CDR3 length: 15 amino acids. V was pared by 6 bases and J by 4 bases, with 16 bases between. The CDR3 DNA sequence: TGTGCCAGCAGCCCGCGGAGTAGCGGCGGAAACACCATATATTTT. This codes for CASSPRSSGGNTIYF.

The gene calls are TRBV5-5 and TRBJ1-5, with D perhaps TRBD1 (5 bases). In germline, CDR1 is SGHKS, CDR2 YYEKEE (reference sequence). V was cut by 4 bases and J by 3 bases, with 11 bases left in between. This CDR3 contains 14 residues. The CDR3, as DNA: TGTGCCAGCAGCCTTGGACACCTCAATCAGCCCCAGCATTTT. This gives the protein CASSLGHLNQPQHF.

In its sample, this clonotype was seen a few times. The chain links TRBV5-6 to TRBJ1-4, with D possibly TRBD1 on 5 matching bases. Germline V lookup: CDR1 SGHDT, CDR2 YYEEEE. The ends were cut back, 6 bases at V and 3 bases at J, with 12 bases in the middle. CDR3 length: 14 amino acids. CDR3 nucleotide sequence: TGTGCCAGCACCTACGGGGGTGCTAATGAAAAACTGTTTTTT. Its translation: CASTYGGANEKLFF.

The chain uses TRBV11-2 and TRBJ2-4; D is ambiguous. The V gene lost 0 bases and the J gene lost 6 bases, with 18 bases spanning the gap. Looked up from germline, CDR1 is SGHAT and CDR2 is FQNNGV. CDR3 length equals 17 residues. CDR3 bases: TGTGCCAGCAGCTTAGATCGGAGAGATGAGTTGGGAAACATTCAGTACTTC. Translation: CASSLDRRDELGNIQYF.

This sequence joins TRBV20-1 and TRBJ1-5; D may be TRBD1 (5 bases). With 6 bases removed from V and 4 bases from J, the gap between germline ends came to 19 bases. This CDR3 comprises 15 residues. The germline V gene has CDR1 DFQATT and CDR2 SNEGSKA (reference sequence). Here the CDR3 reads CSATRQTARNQPQHF. DNA of the CDR3: TGCAGTGCCACCCGACAGACAGCAAGGAATCAGCCCCAGCATTTT.

J is TRBJ2-7 and V is TRBV7-9; D is unresolved. From germline, CDR1 is SEHNR and CDR2 FQNEAQ (reference sequence). The CDR3 loop spans 13 amino acids. The V end lost 4 bases, the J end lost 5 bases, and 12 bases lay between the germline ends. The DNA for the CDR3 is TGTGCCAGCAGCTCACTGGACGAAAACGAGCAGTACTTC. Translated: CASSSLDENEQYF.

The V call is TRBV20-1, the J call TRBJ2-5; 7 bases are a match to TRBD1. CDR3 length: 15 amino acids. Germline CDR1 and CDR2: DFQATT and SNEGSKA (reference sequence). Unmatched junction bases numbered 8, after V lost 3 bases and J lost 1 base. The CDR3 DNA follows: TGCAGTGCTAGTGGGCACAGGGGCAGCCAAGAGACCCAGTACTTC. It translates to CSASGHRGSQETQYF.

This chain joins TRBV7-9 and TRBJ1-4, with 7 bases aligning to TRBD1. Trimming at V came to 5 bases and at J to 10 bases, leaving 7 bases not matched to a gene. CDR1 and CDR2 from the germline V gene are SEHNR and FQNEAQ (reference sequence). CDR3 length: 13 residues. The CDR3 DNA is TGTGCCAGCAGCCCCAGGGACAGTCGAAAACTGTTTTTT. The encoded protein is CASSPRDSRKLFF.

This clonotype was detected a few times. The chain has TRBV19 and TRBJ2-3; D is uncertain. Germline lookup yields CDR1 LNHDA and CDR2 SQIVND (reference sequence). V shed 5 bases and J shed 2 bases, with 11 bases lying between them. The CDR3 sequence is 14 residues long. This CDR3 is CASSSQLNTDTQYF. The CDR3 bases are TGTGCCAGTAGTTCACAACTCAACACAGATACGCAGTATTTT.

This clonotype was picked up a small number of times. The V call is TRBV12-3 or TRBV12-4, the J call TRBJ2-5, with D unresolved. The CDR3 length is 14 residues. V lost 2 bases to trimming and J lost 1 base, with 8 bases between them. DNA for the CDR3: TGTGCCAGCAGTTTAAGCGATCTCCAAGAGACCCAGTACTTC. The encoded protein is CASSLSDLQETQYF.

The chain is built from TRBV6-5 and TRBJ1-1; perhaps TRBD1 as D (5 bases). The CDR3 length is 14 residues. CDR1 and CDR2 from the germline V gene are MNHEY and SVGAGI. With 2 bases removed from V and 1 base from J, the gap between germline ends came to 8 bases. CDR3 protein: CASSYAGQNTEAFF. The CDR3 bases are TGTGCCAGCAGTTACGCAGGACAGAACACTGAAGCTTTCTTT.

The V call is TRBV27, the J call TRBJ1-6; D not certain. This CDR3 is 15 amino acids long. Deletions cut 1 base from V and 7 bases from J, with 11 bases between. CDR1 MNHEY and CDR2 SMNVEV come from the germline V gene (reference sequence). The CDR3 sequence: CASSLLGRSNSPLHF. CDR3 DNA: TGTGCCAGCAGTTTATTAGGGAGATCGAATTCACCCCTCCACTTT.

The genes are TRBV28 and TRBJ2-7; 8 bases are shared with TRBD2. With V trimmed by 7 bases and J by 2 bases, 4 bases remained unmatched. Germline V gives CDR1 MDHEN, CDR2 SYDVKM. This CDR3 comprises 13 residues. The CDR3 protein is CASKAGVTYEQYF. CDR3 nucleotides: TGTGCCAGCAAAGCGGGAGTGACCTACGAGCAGTACTTC.

This clonotype was seen only a few times. The genes are TRBV28 and TRBJ1-4, with D perhaps TRBD1 (6 bases). The CDR3 extends over 19 amino acids. The V end lost 6 bases, the J end lost 2 bases, and 25 bases lay between the germline ends. CDR1 and CDR2 from the germline V gene are MDHEN and SYDVKM. In DNA form, the CDR3 reads TGTGCCAGCAGAACAAAAGGCCCAGGGTGGAGGGGGACTAATGAAAAACTGTTTTTT. Residues: CASRTKGPGWRGTNEKLFF. The entire variable domain, with the rest obtained from reference TRBV28 and TRBJ1-4, is as follows: DVKVTQSSRYLVKRTGEKVFLECVQDMDHENMFWYRQDPGLGLRLIYFSYDVKMKEKGDIPEGYSVSREKKERFSLILESASTNQTSMYLCASRTKGPGWRGTNEKLFFGSGTQLSVL.

The J gene is TRBJ2-7, the V gene TRBV7-9; TRBD1 matches at 8 bases. V was pared by 1 base and J by 2 bases, with 4 bases of the junction left unmatched. Per the germline V gene, CDR1 is SEHNR and CDR2 is FQNEAQ (reference sequence). The CDR3 spans 15 residues. The CDR3 coding sequence is TGTGCCAGCAGCTTAGAAAGACAGGGGACCTACGAGCAGTACTTC. It encodes CASSLERQGTYEQYF.

This clonotype appeared a few times. The chain links TRBV29-1 to TRBJ2-1; D might be TRBD1 (5 bases). The V gene lost 6 bases and the J gene lost 1 base, with 16 bases spanning the gap. The CDR3 spans 15 residues. Germline CDR1 reads SQVTM; CDR2 reads ANQGSEA. The CDR3 DNA is TGCAGCGTACACAAAGGGGCCAGTTCCTACAATGAGCAGTTCTTC. Its protein product is CSVHKGASSYNEQFF.